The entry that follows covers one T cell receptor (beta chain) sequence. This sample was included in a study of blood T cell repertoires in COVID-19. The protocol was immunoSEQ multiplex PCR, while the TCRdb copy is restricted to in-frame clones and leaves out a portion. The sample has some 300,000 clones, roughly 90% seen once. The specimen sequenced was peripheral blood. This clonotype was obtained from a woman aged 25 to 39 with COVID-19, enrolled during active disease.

CDR3 coding DNA: TGTGCCAGCACCGAGGGGGCTTTGGAGTTCTTC. Its translation is CASTEGALEFF. This chain links TRBV6-5 with TRBJ2-1; TRBD1 matches at 7 bases. The CDR3 contains 11 residues. Germline trimming cut 7 bases from V and 14 bases from J; bases unmatched to any gene: 8. Germline V lookup: CDR1 MNHEY, CDR2 SVGAGI.